Here is one TCR beta chain with its context. These data originate in a study of blood T cell repertoires in COVID-19. Study background: Sites across the United States, Italy and Spain contributed samples from acute and convalescent COVID-19.

Unmatched junction bases numbered 20, after V lost 6 bases and J lost 0 bases. The CDR3 sequence is 20 residues long. Germline V CDR1 and CDR2: SQVTM, ANQGSEA. The protocol was immunoSEQ multiplex PCR, while the TCRdb copy is restricted to in-frame clones and leaves out a portion. The sample includes approximately 170,000 clones, less than 85% seen only once; the top ten take roughly a tenth. This clonotype was obtained from a woman of 80 years or more with active or convalescent COVID-19. Source material: peripheral blood. This chain joins TRBV29-1 and TRBJ2-7; TRBD2 matches 13 bases. The DNA of the CDR3 is TGCAGCGTCAACTACGGAATAGGACTAGCGGGAGCCACGAGCTCCTACGAGCAGTACTTC. This encodes CSVNYGIGLAGATSSYEQYF.